Below are 28 T cell receptor beta chains sequenced from a single sample in a study of cytomegalovirus exposure and HLA in healthy donors. Both 60 Vbeta primers and 13 Jbeta primers went into the PCR. The repertoire was sequenced with immunoSEQ multiplex PCR; TCRdb's copy has only in-frame clones and lacks some. The sample yields some 40,000 clones, around 82% seen once. The sample taken for sequencing was PBMCs. The receptors stem from a woman under 30 in good health and CMV-seropositive.

The DNA of the CDR3 is TGTGCCAGCAGTGAAAGGGACAGGGTCGGGAGCAATCAGCCCCAGCATTTT. Its protein is CASSERDRVGSNQPQHF. The gene calls are TRBV6-1 and TRBJ1-5, with 9 bases aligning to TRBD1. The CDR3 consists of 17 residues. Unmatched junction bases numbered 6, after V lost 2 bases and J lost 1 base. Germline V gene sequence: CDR1 MNHNS, CDR2 SASEGT.

The chain carries TRBV10-2 and TRBJ2-5, with D perhaps matching TRBD2 (5 bases). The J call may be incorrect, as the DNA end agrees better with TRBJ2-7. This CDR3 is built from 15 residues. Germline loops: CDR1 WSHSY, CDR2 SAAADI. The chain's CDR3 is CASSEGVASPYEQYF. CDR3 DNA: TGCGCCAGCAGTGAGGGGGTAGCGAGCCCCTACGAGCAGTACTTC.

This clone was found a few times. The chain has TRBV7-3 and TRBJ2-7, with TRBD2 identical over 8 bases. Germline V lookup: CDR1 SGHTA, CDR2 FQGTGA. This CDR3 spans 13 amino acids. With V trimmed by 4 bases and J by 3 bases, 2 bases remained unmatched. CDR3 region: CASSSGTSYEQYF. The CDR3 DNA follows: TGTGCCAGCAGCTCCGGGACTAGCTACGAGCAGTACTTC.

V and J are TRBV18 and TRBJ1-4; no firm D call. Per germline, CDR1 KGHSH and CDR2 LQKENI. Trimming stripped 6 bases from V and 5 bases from J, with 16 bases between. CDR3 length equals 15 residues. Here the CDR3 DNA reads TGTGCCAGCTCCGTCGCCGAGGGCAAAAATGAAAAACTGTTTTTT. Translating it yields CASSVAEGKNEKLFF.

V usage is TRBV10-3 and J usage is TRBJ2-3; D is uncertain. The CDR3 loop spans 14 amino acids. Germline-derived CDR1 and CDR2 are ENHRY and SYGVKD. V lost 9 bases, J lost 2 bases, and 15 bases lay in between. DNA for the CDR3: TGTGCCATTGTGGAGTTTGAGATCACAGATACGCAGTATTTT. Protein sequence: CAIVEFEITDTQYF.

The chain links TRBV7-9 to TRBJ1-1, with D possibly being TRBD1 (6 bases). CDR1 SEHNR and CDR2 FQNEAQ come from the germline V gene (reference sequence). Trimming took off 5 bases at V and 6 bases at J, with 16 bases between the two ends. The CDR3 is made up of 14 amino acids. CDR3 protein: CASSIIQGGPEAFF. DNA of the CDR3: TGTGCCAGCAGCATCATACAGGGTGGGCCTGAAGCTTTCTTT.

The rearrangement joins TRBV5-1 to TRBJ1-1; D is unclear. V gave up 0 bases and J gave up 1 base, with 10 bases separating them. The CDR3 is made up of 15 amino acids. CDR1 and CDR2 (germline): SGHRS, YFSETQ. CDR3 loop: CASSLDPGTNTEAFF. The CDR3 nucleotides read TGCGCCAGCAGCTTGGACCCAGGCACGAACACTGAAGCTTTCTTT. Full variable domain (missing parts from reference TRBV5-1 and TRBJ1-1): KAGVTQTPRYLIKTRGQQVTLSCSPISGHRSVSWYQQTPGQGLQFLFEYFSETQRNKGNFPGRFSGRQFSNSRSEMNVSTLELGDSALYLCASSLDPGTNTEAFFGQGTRLTVV.

The genes are TRBV28 and TRBJ2-5, with 9 bases fitting TRBD2. CDR1 and CDR2 (germline): MDHEN, SYDVKM. Trimming cost V 4 bases and J 1 base; bases outside gene matches: 10. The CDR3 loop spans 17 amino acids. The CDR3 bases are TGTGCCAGCAGTTCGTACTTAGCGGGAGTTCGCCAAGAGACCCAGTACTTC. Its protein product is CASSSYLAGVRQETQYF.

V is TRBV6-6 and J is TRBJ2-1; 7 nucleotides line up with TRBD1. This CDR3 comprises 16 residues. V was pared by 7 bases and J by 2 bases, with 11 bases of the junction left unmatched. The germline V gene has CDR1 MNHNY and CDR2 SVGAGI (reference sequence). CDR3 in DNA: TGTGCCAGCACCACCCGGACAGGTCGGCCCTACAATGAGCAGTTCTTC. As protein: CASTTRTGRPYNEQFF.

The V and J genes are TRBV16 and TRBJ2-3, with 9 bases fitting TRBD2. This CDR3 contains 15 residues. Per the germline V gene, CDR1 is KGHSY and CDR2 is FQNENV. V was pared by 4 bases and J by 3 bases, with 5 bases of the junction left unmatched. CDR3 loop: CASSRGSGRTDTQYF. CDR3 nucleotide sequence: TGTGCCAGCAGCCGGGGTAGCGGGAGAACAGATACGCAGTATTTT.

The rearrangement links TRBV7-2 to TRBJ2-4; 11 nucleotides align to TRBD1. This CDR3 region has 15 residues. The germline CDR1 and CDR2 sequences are SGHTA and FQGNSA. V was clipped by 4 bases and J by 7 bases; unmatched bases: 6. CDR3 protein: CASSWEDRGLNIQYF. CDR3 nucleotide sequence: TGTGCCAGCAGCTGGGAGGACAGGGGGCTGAACATTCAGTACTTC.

This clone came up once. The J gene is TRBJ1-1, the V gene TRBV19, with D perhaps TRBD1 (5 bases). The CDR3 runs to 12 residues. V lost 7 bases and J 6 bases, leaving 12 bases between the germline ends. The V gene's germline CDR1 is LNHDA and CDR2 SQIVND (reference sequence). The CDR3 DNA sequence: TGTGCCAGTAAAGAAGGGGCCGCTGAAGCTTTCTTT. Amino acids: CASKEGAAEAFF.

This chain connects TRBV21-1 to TRBJ2-2; the table's D call, TRBD1, was not checked against the DNA. TRBV21-1 is shown as a pseudogene. The CDR3 totals 17 residues. In DNA, the CDR3 is TGTGCCAGCAGCCCGCTTTGGGGGACAGGGTACACCGGGGAGCTGTTTTTT. Encoded protein: CASSPLWGTGYTGELFF.

The chain joins TRBV2 to TRBJ2-7; 9 bases are shared with TRBD1. With V trimmed by 6 bases and J by 2 bases, 8 bases remained unmatched. The CDR3 is 15 amino acids. From germline, CDR1 is SNHLY and CDR2 FYNNEI. CDR3 region: CASSDRDRVTYEQYF. In nucleotides, the CDR3 is TGTGCCAGCAGCGACCGGGACAGGGTCACCTACGAGCAGTACTTC.

The genes are TRBV5-1 and TRBJ1-2, with TRBD1 matching over 8 bases. The CDR3 covers 14 residues. V was clipped by 3 bases and J by 4 bases; unmatched bases: 5. Looked up from germline, CDR1 is SGHRS and CDR2 is YFSETQ. CDR3 bases: TGCGCCAGCAGCTGGAACACAGGGGGCTATGGCTACACCTTC. Its translation: CASSWNTGGYGYTF.

The chain recombines TRBV9 with TRBJ2-1; 8 positions agree with TRBD2. The CDR3 length is 15 residues. Trimming at V came to 0 bases and at J to 8 bases, leaving 7 bases not matched to a gene. Germline CDR1 reads SGDLS; CDR2 reads YYNGEE. CDR3 loop: CASSVAPAGVDEQFF. CDR3 nucleotides: TGTGCCAGCAGCGTAGCTCCAGCGGGAGTCGATGAGCAGTTCTTC.

On this clone itself: The junction and the germline gene differ at one end; a read error may be behind it. V is TRBV7-7 and J is TRBJ2-5; the D is unclear. The J call could be wrong; TRBJ2-7 is a better fit for the DNA end. The CDR3 has 15 amino acids. Per the germline V gene, CDR1 is SSHAT and CDR2 is FNYEAQ (reference sequence). The CDR3 bases are TGTGCTAGCAGCCCTGCCGGCCGCGCTGTGAGCGAGCAGTACTTC. Its translation: CASSPAGRAVSEQYF.

The J gene is TRBJ1-4, the V gene TRBV6-1; the D is unclear. V was clipped by 2 bases and J by 7 bases, with 5 bases between them. Per the germline V gene, CDR1 is MNHNS and CDR2 is SASEGT. This CDR3 is built from 12 residues. The CDR3 spells CASSELREKLFF. CDR3 nucleotides: TGTGCCAGCAGTGAACTTCGTGAAAAACTGTTTTTT.

As regards this clone: A read error is the likely source, as a far larger clone sits one nucleotide away. The chain links TRBV4-3 to TRBJ2-7; the D gene is possibly TRBD1 (5 bases). In germline, CDR1 is LGHNA, CDR2 YSLEER. This CDR3 is 18 amino acids long. In DNA form, the CDR3 reads TGCGCCAGCAGCCAAGATCTCCCCGACAGTTTGTTGTCCGACGAGCAGTCCTTC. As protein: CASSQDLPDSLLSDEQSF.

The chain uses TRBV28 and TRBJ2-7; tentative D call: TRBD1 (5 bases). Trimming cost V 5 bases and J 3 bases, with 14 bases left between them. CDR1 is MDHEN and CDR2 is SYDVKM in the germline V gene. This CDR3 has 14 amino acids. CDR3 coding DNA: TGTGCCAGCAGTCCTCAGGGAATGTTCTACGAGCAGTACTTC. This gives the protein CASSPQGMFYEQYF.

This chain uses TRBV28 with TRBJ2-2; D might be TRBD2 (6 bases). This CDR3 has 17 residues. Trimming left V 4 bases short and J 8 bases short, with 23 bases between. In germline, CDR1 is MDHEN, CDR2 SYDVKM. CDR3 coding DNA: TGTGCCAGCAGTTGGTTCGGGGGACGCAAAAATAAGGGGGAGCTGTTTTTT. This translates into CASSWFGGRKNKGELFF.

The chain combines TRBV4-1 with TRBJ1-5; unclear D gene. V dropped 1 base and J dropped 9 bases, with 13 bases sitting between them. Looked up from germline, CDR1 is MGHRA and CDR2 is YSYEKL. The CDR3 loop spans 14 amino acids. The DNA for the CDR3 is TGCGCCAGCAGCCAAGGCCAGGCCGGAGGGCCCCAGCATTTT. It encodes CASSQGQAGGPQHF.

The chain combines TRBV15 with TRBJ2-3, with 9 positions matching TRBD2. Looked up from germline, CDR1 is LNHNV and CDR2 is YYDKDF (reference sequence). With 3 bases clipped from V and 1 base from J, the junction kept 2 bases outside the gene matches. This CDR3 contains 15 residues. The CDR3 nucleotides read TGTGCCACCAGCAGGCGGGAGGGAGGCACAGATACGCAGTATTTT. It specifies CATSRREGGTDTQYF.

The genes are TRBV13 and TRBJ2-7, with D possibly matching TRBD1 (5 bases). The CDR3 is 14 amino acids. Germline-derived CDR1 and CDR2 are PRHDT and FYEKMQ (reference sequence). V lost 4 bases, J lost 0 bases, and 10 bases lay in between. The chain's CDR3 is CASSSRDSSYEQYF. The DNA of the CDR3 is TGTGCCAGCAGCTCCAGGGATAGCTCCTACGAGCAGTACTTC.

V gene TRBV19 combines with J gene TRBJ1-5; TRBD1 agrees at 8 bases. Germline V CDR1 and CDR2: LNHDA, SQIVND (reference sequence). J gave up 1 base and V 4 bases, and 6 bases lay outside the gene matches. CDR3 length: 16 amino acids. CDR3 nucleotide sequence: TGTGCCAGTAGTAGGACAGGGAGGCCCAGCAATCAGCCCCAGCATTTT. Its protein is CASSRTGRPSNQPQHF.

The chain joins TRBV7-2 to TRBJ1-2, with TRBD1 identical over 8 bases. The V and J ends lost 3 bases and 6 bases, in that order; junction bases with no gene match: 3. Germline assignment: CDR1 SGHTA and CDR2 FQGNSA. The CDR3 spans 13 residues. This CDR3 is CASSFRTGNGYTF. The CDR3 DNA reads TGTGCCAGCAGCTTCCGGACAGGGAATGGCTACACCTTC.

The CDR3 nucleotides are TGTGCCTGGACTTCCCCCCGCGGGAGGCCCTCCTACAATGAGCAGTTCTTC. Amino acid sequence: CAWTSPRGRPSYNEQFF. This chain joins TRBV30 and TRBJ2-1; 8 nucleotides line up with TRBD2. CDR1 and CDR2 from the germline V gene are GTSNPN and SVGIG (reference sequence). The V gene end was trimmed by 4 bases and the J gene end by 0 bases; junction bases not matched to a gene: 11. CDR3 length: 17 residues.

This clone was seen more than once but under ten times. J is TRBJ2-3 and V is TRBV19; D is ambiguous. Trimming shortened V by 6 bases and J by 10 bases, and 11 bases separated the two germline ends. Looked up from germline, CDR1 is LNHDA and CDR2 is SQIVND (reference sequence). The CDR3 runs to 11 residues. CDR3 residues: CASSDFDAQYF. The CDR3 DNA follows: TGTGCCAGTAGCGACTTTGACGCGCAGTATTTT.